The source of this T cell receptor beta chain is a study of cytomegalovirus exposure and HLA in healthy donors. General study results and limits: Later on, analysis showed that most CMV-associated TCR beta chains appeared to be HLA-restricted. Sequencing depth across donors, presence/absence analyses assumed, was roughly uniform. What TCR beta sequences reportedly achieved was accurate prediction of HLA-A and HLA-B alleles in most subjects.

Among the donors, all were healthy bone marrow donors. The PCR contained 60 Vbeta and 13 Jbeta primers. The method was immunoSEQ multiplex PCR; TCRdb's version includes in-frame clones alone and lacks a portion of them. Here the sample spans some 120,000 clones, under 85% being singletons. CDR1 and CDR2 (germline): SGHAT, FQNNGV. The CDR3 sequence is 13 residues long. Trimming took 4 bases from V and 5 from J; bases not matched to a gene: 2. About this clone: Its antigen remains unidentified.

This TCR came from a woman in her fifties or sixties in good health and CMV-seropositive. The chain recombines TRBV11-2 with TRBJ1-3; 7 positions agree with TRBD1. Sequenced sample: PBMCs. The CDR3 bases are TGTGCCAGCAGCTACAGGGGTAGAAACACCATATATTTT. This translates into CASSYRGRNTIYF.